These T cell receptor beta chains were read from a single sample in a study of cytomegalovirus exposure and HLA in healthy donors. Method: immunoSEQ multiplex PCR; TCRdb's copy keeps in-frame clones and lacks some. The data show over 130,000 clones, roughly 79% seen once. Sequencing was done on a sample of PBMCs. The source is a man between 25 and 39 years old in good health and CMV-seropositive. The CDR3 runs from the conserved cysteine through the conserved F or W. Fields, in order: D gene, V gene, J gene, CDR3 DNA, CDR3 protein. D genes are given only for firm matches.

d_gene: TRBD1
v_gene: TRBV7-9
j_gene: TRBJ1-1
CDR3nt: TGTGCCAGCAGGCAGGGGGCGGACACTGAAGCTTTCTTT
CDR3aa: CASRQGADTEAFF

d_gene: .
v_gene: TRBV5-4
j_gene: TRBJ2-2
CDR3nt: TGTGCCAGCAGCTATGGAGAAACCGGGGAGCTGTTTTTT
CDR3aa: CASSYGETGELFF

d_gene: .
v_gene: TRBV6-5
j_gene: TRBJ2-2
CDR3nt: TGTGCCAGCAGGTGGCTAGCGTCAGCCGGGGAGCTGTTTTTT
CDR3aa: CASRWLASAGELFF

d_gene: .
v_gene: TRBV11-2
j_gene: TRBJ1-1
CDR3nt: TGTGCCAGCAGCTTAGTGCAGGGCAACACTGAAGCTTTCTTT
CDR3aa: CASSLVQGNTEAFF

d_gene: .
v_gene: TRBV2
j_gene: TRBJ2-2
CDR3nt: TGTGCCACCAGACAGGACCCACCCGGGGAGCTGTTTTTT
CDR3aa: CATRQDPPGELFF

d_gene: .
v_gene: TRBV30
j_gene: TRBJ2-7
CDR3nt: TGTGCCTGGAGTGTAGGGGGCGAGCAGTACTTC
CDR3aa: CAWSVGGEQYF

d_gene: .
v_gene: TRBV5-6
j_gene: TRBJ2-1
CDR3nt: TGTGCCAGCACCGGGTTCTCCAAAGGTGAGCAGTTCTTC
CDR3aa: CASTGFSKGEQFF

d_gene: TRBD2
v_gene: TRBV7-9
j_gene: TRBJ2-1
CDR3nt: TGTGCCAGCAGCTTAGGAGGGGGACTAGCGACCTACAATGAGCAGTTCTTC
CDR3aa: CASSLGGGLATYNEQFF

d_gene: .
v_gene: TRBV21-1
j_gene: TRBJ1-1
CDR3nt: TGTGCCAGCACCAAGCCCGGGGAAGCTTTCTTT
CDR3aa: CASTKPGEAFF

d_gene: TRBD1
v_gene: TRBV6-1
j_gene: TRBJ2-4
CDR3nt: TGTGCCCTCACAGGGGTAGCCAAAAACATTCAGTACTTC
CDR3aa: CALTGVAKNIQYF

d_gene: .
v_gene: TRBV5-1
j_gene: TRBJ2-5
CDR3nt: TGCGCCAGCAGCCCCGGGGGTCAACAAGAGACCCAGTACTTC
CDR3aa: CASSPGGQQETQYF

d_gene: TRBD2
v_gene: TRBV9
j_gene: TRBJ2-5
CDR3nt: TGTGCCAGCAGCGTAAGCCGGGCAATGGGGGGGAGGGGAGGCGTGGAGACCCAGTACTTC
CDR3aa: CASSVSRAMGGRGGVETQYF

d_gene: TRBD1
v_gene: TRBV7-3
j_gene: TRBJ1-2
CDR3nt: TGTGCCAGCAGCTTAACTGGGACAGGGGACTATGGCTACACCTTC
CDR3aa: CASSLTGTGDYGYTF

d_gene: .
v_gene: TRBV30
j_gene: TRBJ2-7
CDR3nt: TGTGCCTGGAGTGTAGGCGGGCGCTACGAGCAGTACTTC
CDR3aa: CAWSVGGRYEQYF

d_gene: .
v_gene: TRBV13
j_gene: TRBJ2-3
CDR3nt: TGTGCCAGCAGCCCTGGGACTTTTCCTAGCCCGTCCGATACGCAGTATTTT
CDR3aa: CASSPGTFPSPSDTQYF

d_gene: .
v_gene: TRBV11-2
j_gene: TRBJ2-7
CDR3nt: TGTGCCAGCAGCTTCGGGACATCCTCCTACGAGCAGTACTTC
CDR3aa: CASSFGTSSYEQYF

d_gene: TRBD2
v_gene: TRBV30
j_gene: TRBJ2-7
CDR3nt: TGTGCCTGGAGTGTAGGCCGGACTAGCGGGGGCCACGAGCAGTACTTC
CDR3aa: CAWSVGRTSGGHEQYF